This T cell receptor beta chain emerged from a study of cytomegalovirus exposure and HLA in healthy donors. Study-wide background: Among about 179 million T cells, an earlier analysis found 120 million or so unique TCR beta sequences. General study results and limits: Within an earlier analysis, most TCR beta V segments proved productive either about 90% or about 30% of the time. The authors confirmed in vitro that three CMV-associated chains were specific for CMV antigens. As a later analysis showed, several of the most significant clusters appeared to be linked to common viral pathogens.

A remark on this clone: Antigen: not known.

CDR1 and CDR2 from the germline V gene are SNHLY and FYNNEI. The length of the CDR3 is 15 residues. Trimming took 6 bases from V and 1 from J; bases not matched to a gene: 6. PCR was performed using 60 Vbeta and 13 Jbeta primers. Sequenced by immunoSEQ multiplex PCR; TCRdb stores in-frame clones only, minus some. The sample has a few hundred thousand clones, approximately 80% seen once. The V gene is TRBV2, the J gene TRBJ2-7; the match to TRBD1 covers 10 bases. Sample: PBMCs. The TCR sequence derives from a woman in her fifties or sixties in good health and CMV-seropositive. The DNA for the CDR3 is TGTGCCAGCAGGGAAAGGGACAGGGGTTCCTACGAGCAGTACTTC. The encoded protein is CASRERDRGSYEQYF.